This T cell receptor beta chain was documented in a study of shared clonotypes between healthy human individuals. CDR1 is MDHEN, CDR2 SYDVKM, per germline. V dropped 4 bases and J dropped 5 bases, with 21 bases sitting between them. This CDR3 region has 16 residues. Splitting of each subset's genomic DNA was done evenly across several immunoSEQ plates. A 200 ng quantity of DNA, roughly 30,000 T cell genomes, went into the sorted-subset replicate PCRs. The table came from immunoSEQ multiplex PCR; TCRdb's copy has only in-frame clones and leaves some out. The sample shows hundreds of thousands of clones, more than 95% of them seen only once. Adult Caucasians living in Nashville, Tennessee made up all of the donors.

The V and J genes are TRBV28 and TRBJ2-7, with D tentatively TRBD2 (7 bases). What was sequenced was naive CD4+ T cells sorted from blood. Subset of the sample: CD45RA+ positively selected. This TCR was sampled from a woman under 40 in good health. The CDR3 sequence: CASSSLWEGVFHEQYF. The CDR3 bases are TGTGCCAGCAGTTCCCTCTGGGAGGGGGTCTTCCACGAGCAGTACTTC.